The following is a T cell receptor (beta chain) sequence with its context. Clones were read by immunoSEQ multiplex PCR, and TCRdb kept only the in-frame ones, dropping some. The table records roughly 30,000 clones, roughly four fifths of them present only once. Trimming removed 2 bases from V and 9 bases from J, with 12 bases in between. Germline V gives CDR1 SGHRS, CDR2 YFSETQ. The CDR3 has 14 residues. Treatment: preoperative locoregional IRX-2 cytokine immunotherapy. Patients received preoperative, locoregional IRX-2 cytokine immunotherapy in a phase Ib study. These data come from a study of preoperative IRX-2 immunotherapy in early breast cancer.

The TCR originated in a human donor with breast cancer. The input for sequencing was lymph node tissue, taken from a patient treated with IRX-2 immunotherapy. The rearrangement links TRBV5-1 to TRBJ1-6; D is unclear. CDR3 bases: TGCGCCAGCAGCTTAGTTGGCCGGGGTTCACCCCTCCACTTT. It encodes CASSLVGRGSPLHF.